This T cell receptor beta chain was recovered during a study of blood T cell repertoires in COVID-19. Using immunoSEQ multiplex PCR, the repertoire was profiled, and TCRdb retains in-frame clones only, with some absent. Here the sample spans about 240,000 clones, about 84% being singletons. This CDR3 spans 14 amino acids. The V end lost 4 bases, the J end lost 6 bases, and 16 bases lay between the germline ends. The germline CDR1 and CDR2 sequences are SGHDT and YYEEEE. The specimen was peripheral blood. The rearrangement joins TRBV5-6 to TRBJ1-2, with D possibly being TRBD1 (6 bases). This TCR derives from a man older than 75 with acute or convalescent COVID-19. CDR3: CASSLAQGINGYTF. The DNA for the CDR3 is TGTGCCAGCAGCCTGGCACAGGGTATCAATGGCTACACCTTC.